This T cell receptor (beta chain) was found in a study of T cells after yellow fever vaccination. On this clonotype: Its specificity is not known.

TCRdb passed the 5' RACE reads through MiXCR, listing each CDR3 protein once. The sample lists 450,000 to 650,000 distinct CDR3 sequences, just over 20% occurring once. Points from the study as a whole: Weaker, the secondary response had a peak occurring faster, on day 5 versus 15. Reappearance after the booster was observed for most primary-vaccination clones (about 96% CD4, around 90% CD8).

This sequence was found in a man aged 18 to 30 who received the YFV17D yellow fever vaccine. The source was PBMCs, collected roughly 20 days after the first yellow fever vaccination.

The CDR3 sequence: CASSAGGGSSHEQYV. CDR3 in DNA: TGTGCCAGCAGTGCTGGGGGGGGCTCTTCCCACGAGCAGTACGTC. V and J are TRBV28 and TRBJ2-7; possibly TRBD2 for D (7 bases). The germline gives CDR1 MDHEN, CDR2 SYDVKM. CDR3 length: 15 amino acids. V lost 5 bases and J 5 bases, leaving 19 bases between the germline ends.